This TCR beta chain stems from a study of siplizumab effects on memory and regulatory T cells. CDR3 length: 19 amino acids. Looked up from germline, CDR1 is SGHRS and CDR2 is YFSETQ. The ends lost 5 bases at V and 3 bases at J; junction bases unmatched: 21. Each sample contributed about 10^5 TCR templates to the assay. Here immunoSEQ multiplex PCR was the method, and the copy in TCRdb shows in-frame clones only, minus some. Of about 94,000 clones listed, 85% to 95% are singletons. This clonotype was sampled from a human donor in good health. The sequenced material came from non-Treg CD4+ T cells sorted from blood. The genes are TRBV5-1 and TRBJ2-3; 7 nucleotides agree with TRBD2. The DNA for the CDR3 is TGCGCCAGCAGAAATTTCAGGTCGGGACTACCGGAGCTGACAGATACGCAGTATTTT. It is translated as CASRNFRSGLPELTDTQYF.